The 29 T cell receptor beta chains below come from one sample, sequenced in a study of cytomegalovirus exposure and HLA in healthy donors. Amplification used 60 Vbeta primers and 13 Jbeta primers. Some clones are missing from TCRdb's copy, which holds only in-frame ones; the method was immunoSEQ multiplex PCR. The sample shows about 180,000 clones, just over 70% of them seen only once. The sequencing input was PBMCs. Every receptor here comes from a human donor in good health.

CDR3 DNA sequence: TGTGCCAGCAGCTTGGGGGGGACAGGGGTTTCTGAGCAGTTCTTC. Translated: CASSLGGTGVSEQFF. The chain recombines TRBV5-4 with TRBJ2-1; 10 nucleotides line up with TRBD1. CDR3 length: 15 amino acids. Trimming took 0 bases from V and 9 from J; bases not matched to a gene: 6. CDR1 is SGHNT and CDR2 is YYREEE in the germline V gene (reference sequence). Full variable domain (missing parts from reference TRBV5-4 and TRBJ2-1): ETGVTQSPTHLIKTRGQQVTLRCSSQSGHNTVSWYQQALGQGPQFIFQYYREEENGRGNFPPRFSGLQFPNYSSELNVNALELDDSALYLCASSLGGTGVSEQFFGPGTRLTVL.

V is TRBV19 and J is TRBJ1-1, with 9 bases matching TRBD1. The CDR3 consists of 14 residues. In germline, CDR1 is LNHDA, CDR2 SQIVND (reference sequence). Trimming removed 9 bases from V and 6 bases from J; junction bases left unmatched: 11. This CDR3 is CASTLTGGLSEAFF. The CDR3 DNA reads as TGTGCCAGCACCCTTACAGGGGGCTTATCTGAAGCTTTCTTT. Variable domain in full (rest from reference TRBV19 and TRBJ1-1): DGGITQSPKYLFRKEGQNVTLSCEQNLNHDAMYWYRQDPGQGLRLIYYSQIVNDFQKGDIAEGYSVSREKKESFPLTVTSAQKNPTAFYLCASTLTGGLSEAFFGQGTRLTVV.

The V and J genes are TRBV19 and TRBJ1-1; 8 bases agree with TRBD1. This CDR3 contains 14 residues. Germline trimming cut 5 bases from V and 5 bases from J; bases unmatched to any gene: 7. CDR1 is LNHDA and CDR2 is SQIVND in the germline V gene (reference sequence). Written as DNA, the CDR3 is TGTGCCAGTAGTCAGGACAGGGTTCGTACTGAAGCTTTCTTT. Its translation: CASSQDRVRTEAFF.

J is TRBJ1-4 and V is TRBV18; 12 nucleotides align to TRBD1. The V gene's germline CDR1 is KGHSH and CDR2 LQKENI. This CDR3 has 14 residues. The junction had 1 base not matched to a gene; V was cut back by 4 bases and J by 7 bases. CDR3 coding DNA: TGTGCCAGCTCACGGGACAGGGGGCGTGAAAAACTGTTTTTT. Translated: CASSRDRGREKLFF.

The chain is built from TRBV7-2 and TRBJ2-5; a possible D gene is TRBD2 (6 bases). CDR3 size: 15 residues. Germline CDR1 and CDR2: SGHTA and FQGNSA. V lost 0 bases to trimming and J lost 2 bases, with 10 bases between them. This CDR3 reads CASSLARGAQETQYF. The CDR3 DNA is TGTGCCAGCAGCTTAGCGCGCGGGGCTCAAGAGACCCAGTACTTC.

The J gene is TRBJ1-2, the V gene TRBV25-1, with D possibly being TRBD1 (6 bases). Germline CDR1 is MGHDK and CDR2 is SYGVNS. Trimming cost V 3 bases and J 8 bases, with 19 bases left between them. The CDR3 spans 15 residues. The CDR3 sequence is CASSDALGARCGYTF. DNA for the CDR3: TGTGCCAGCAGTGACGCTCTGGGGGCGCGATGCGGCTACACCTTC.

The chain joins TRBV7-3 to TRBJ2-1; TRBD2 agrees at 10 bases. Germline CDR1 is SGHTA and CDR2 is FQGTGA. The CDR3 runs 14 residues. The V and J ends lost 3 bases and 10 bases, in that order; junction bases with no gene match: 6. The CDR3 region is CASSFSGGTGEQFF. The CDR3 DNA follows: TGTGCCAGCAGCTTTAGCGGGGGGACCGGGGAGCAGTTCTTC.

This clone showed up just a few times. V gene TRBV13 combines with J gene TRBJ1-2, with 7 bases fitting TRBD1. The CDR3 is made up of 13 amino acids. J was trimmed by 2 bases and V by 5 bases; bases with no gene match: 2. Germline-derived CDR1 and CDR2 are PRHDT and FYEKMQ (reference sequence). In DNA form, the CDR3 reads TGTGCCAGCAGCCAGGGACAGAACTATGGCTACACCTTC. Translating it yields CASSQGQNYGYTF.

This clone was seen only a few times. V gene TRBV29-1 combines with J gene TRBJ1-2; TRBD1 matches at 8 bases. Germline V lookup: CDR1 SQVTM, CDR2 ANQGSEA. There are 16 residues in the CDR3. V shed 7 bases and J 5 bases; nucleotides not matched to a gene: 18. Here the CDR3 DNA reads TGCAGCGCTACCTGGGAGGGTGACAGGGGATTTTATGGCTACACCTTC. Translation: CSATWEGDRGFYGYTF.

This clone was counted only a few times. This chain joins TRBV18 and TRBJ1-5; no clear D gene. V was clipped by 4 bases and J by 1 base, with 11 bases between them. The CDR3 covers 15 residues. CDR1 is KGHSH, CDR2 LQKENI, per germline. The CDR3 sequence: CASSRLEGSNQPQHF. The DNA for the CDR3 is TGTGCCAGCTCACGGCTCGAGGGAAGCAATCAGCCCCAGCATTTT.

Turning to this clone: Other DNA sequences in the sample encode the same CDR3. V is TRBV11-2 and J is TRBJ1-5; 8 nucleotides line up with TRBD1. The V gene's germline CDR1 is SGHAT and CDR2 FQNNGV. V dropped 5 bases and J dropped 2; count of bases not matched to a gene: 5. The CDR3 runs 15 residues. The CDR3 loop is CASSPGTGRNQPQHF. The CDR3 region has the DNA TGTGCCAGCAGCCCCGGGACAGGCCGCAATCAGCCCCAGCATTTT.

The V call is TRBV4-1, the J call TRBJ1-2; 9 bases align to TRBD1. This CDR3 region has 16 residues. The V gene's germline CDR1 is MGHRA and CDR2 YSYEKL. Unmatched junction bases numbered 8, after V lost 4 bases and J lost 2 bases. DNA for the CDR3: TGCGCCAGCAGCCCCCGCCCCGGACAGGGGAACTATGGCTACACCTTC. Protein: CASSPRPGQGNYGYTF.

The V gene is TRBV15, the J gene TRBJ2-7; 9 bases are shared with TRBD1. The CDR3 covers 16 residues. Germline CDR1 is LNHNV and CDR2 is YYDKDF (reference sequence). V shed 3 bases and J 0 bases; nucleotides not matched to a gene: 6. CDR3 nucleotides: TGTGCCACCAGCAGGGACAGGGGCCCTAGCTCCTACGAGCAGTACTTC. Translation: CATSRDRGPSSYEQYF.

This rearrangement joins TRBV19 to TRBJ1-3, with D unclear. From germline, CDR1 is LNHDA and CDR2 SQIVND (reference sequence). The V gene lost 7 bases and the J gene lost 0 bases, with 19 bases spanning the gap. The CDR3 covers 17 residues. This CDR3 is CASTLGGDGGSGNTIYF. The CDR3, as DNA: TGTGCCAGTACCCTTGGCGGGGATGGAGGCTCTGGAAACACCATATATTTT.

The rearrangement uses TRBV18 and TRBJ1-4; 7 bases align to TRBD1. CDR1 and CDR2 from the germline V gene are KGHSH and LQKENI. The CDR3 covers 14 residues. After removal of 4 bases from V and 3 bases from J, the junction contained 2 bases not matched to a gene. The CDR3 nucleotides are TGTGCCAGCTCACTCGGGACAGCTAATGAAAAACTGTTTTTT. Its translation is CASSLGTANEKLFF.

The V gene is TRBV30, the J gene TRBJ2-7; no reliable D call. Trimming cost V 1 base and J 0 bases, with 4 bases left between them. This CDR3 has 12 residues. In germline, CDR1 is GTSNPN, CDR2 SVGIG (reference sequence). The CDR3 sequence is CAWSAYSYEQYF. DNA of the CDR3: TGTGCCTGGAGTGCGTACTCCTACGAGCAGTACTTC.

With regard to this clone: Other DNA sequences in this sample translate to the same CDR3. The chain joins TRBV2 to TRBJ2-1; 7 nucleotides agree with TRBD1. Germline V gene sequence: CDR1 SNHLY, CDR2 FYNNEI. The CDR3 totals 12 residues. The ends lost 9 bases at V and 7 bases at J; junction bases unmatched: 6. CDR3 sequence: CASRTGVNEQFF. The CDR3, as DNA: TGTGCCAGTCGCACAGGGGTGAATGAGCAGTTCTTC.

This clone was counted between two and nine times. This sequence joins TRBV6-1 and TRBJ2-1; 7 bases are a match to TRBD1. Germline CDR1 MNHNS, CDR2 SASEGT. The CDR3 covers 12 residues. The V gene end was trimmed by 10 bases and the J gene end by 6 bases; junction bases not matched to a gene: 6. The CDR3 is CAIRDSANEQFF. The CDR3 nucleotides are TGTGCCATCAGGGACAGTGCCAATGAGCAGTTCTTC.

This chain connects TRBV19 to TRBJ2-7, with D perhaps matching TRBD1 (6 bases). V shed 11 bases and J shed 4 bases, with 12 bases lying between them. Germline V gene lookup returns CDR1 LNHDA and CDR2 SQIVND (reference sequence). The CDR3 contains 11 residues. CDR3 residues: CAASQGYEQYF. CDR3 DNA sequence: TGTGCCGCCAGCCAGGGGTACGAGCAGTACTTC.

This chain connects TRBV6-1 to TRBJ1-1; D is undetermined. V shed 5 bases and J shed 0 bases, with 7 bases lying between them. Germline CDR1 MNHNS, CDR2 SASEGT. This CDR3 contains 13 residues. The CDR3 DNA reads TGTGCCAGCAGTACATCATTGAACACTGAAGCTTTCTTT. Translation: CASSTSLNTEAFF.

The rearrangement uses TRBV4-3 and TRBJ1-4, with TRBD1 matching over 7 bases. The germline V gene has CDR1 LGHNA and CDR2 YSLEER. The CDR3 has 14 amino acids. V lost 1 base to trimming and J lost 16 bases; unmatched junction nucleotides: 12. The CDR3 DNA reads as TGCGCCAGCAGCCAAGGAGGGGGTACAGGGGTAAAGTTTTTT. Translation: CASSQGGGTGVKFF.

CDR3 in DNA: TGTGCCAGCAGCTCTTTAAGCGCCCGTTTTCATAATTCATACGAGCAGTACTTC. This translates into CASSSLSARFHNSYEQYF. The chain has TRBV5-6 and TRBJ2-7, with D unclear. The CDR3 runs 18 residues. V was pared by 3 bases and J by 4 bases, with 26 bases between. Germline V gene data show CDR1 as SGHDT and CDR2 as YYEEEE.

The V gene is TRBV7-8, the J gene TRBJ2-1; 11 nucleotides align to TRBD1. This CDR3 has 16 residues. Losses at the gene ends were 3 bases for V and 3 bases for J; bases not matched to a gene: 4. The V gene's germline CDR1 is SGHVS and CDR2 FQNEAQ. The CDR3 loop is CASSLGQGDYYNEQFF. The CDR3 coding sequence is TGTGCCAGCAGCTTGGGACAGGGGGACTACTACAATGAGCAGTTCTTC.

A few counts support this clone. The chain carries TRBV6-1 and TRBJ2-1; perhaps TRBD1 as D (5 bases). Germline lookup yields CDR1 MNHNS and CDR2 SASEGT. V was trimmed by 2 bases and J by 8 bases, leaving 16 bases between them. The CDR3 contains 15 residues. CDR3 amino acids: CASSERPGLFDEQFF. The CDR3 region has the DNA TGTGCCAGCAGTGAACGGCCAGGGCTATTCGATGAGCAGTTCTTC.

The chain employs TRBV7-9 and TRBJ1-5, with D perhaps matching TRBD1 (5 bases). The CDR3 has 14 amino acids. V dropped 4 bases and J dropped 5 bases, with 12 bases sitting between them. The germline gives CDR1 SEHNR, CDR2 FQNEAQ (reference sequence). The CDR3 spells CASSSGGTYQPQHF. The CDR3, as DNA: TGTGCCAGCAGCTCCGGCGGGACCTATCAGCCCCAGCATTTT. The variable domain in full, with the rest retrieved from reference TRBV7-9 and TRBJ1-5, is DTGVSQNPRHKITKRGQNVTFRCDPISEHNRLYWYRQTLGQGPEFLTYFQNEAQLEKSRLLSDRFSAERPKGSFSTLEIQRTEQGDSAMYLCASSSGGTYQPQHFGDGTRLSIL.

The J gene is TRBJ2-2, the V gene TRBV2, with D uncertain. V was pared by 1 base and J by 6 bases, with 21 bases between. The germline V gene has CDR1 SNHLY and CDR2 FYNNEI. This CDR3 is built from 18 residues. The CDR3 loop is CASSEGSGIYLNPGELFF. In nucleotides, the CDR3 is TGTGCCAGCAGTGAAGGGTCAGGAATCTATTTAAATCCCGGGGAGCTGTTTTTT. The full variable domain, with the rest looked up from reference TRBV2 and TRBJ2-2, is EPEVTQTPSHQVTQMGQEVILRCVPISNHLYFYWYRQILGQKVEFLVSFYNNEISEKSEIFDDQFSVERPDGSNFTLKIRSTKLEDSAMYFCASSEGSGIYLNPGELFFGEGSRLTVL.

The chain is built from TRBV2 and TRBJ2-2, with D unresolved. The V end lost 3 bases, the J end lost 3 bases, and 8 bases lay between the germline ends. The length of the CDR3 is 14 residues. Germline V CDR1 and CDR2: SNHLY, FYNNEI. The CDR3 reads CASSEGPYTGELFF. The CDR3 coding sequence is TGTGCCAGCAGTGAGGGCCCTTACACCGGGGAGCTGTTTTTT.

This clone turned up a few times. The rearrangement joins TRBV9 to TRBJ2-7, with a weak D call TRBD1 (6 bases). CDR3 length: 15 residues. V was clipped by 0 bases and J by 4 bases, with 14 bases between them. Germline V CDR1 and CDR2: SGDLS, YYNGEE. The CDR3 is CASSVEGTGQYEQYF. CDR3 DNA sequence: TGTGCCAGCAGCGTAGAGGGCACGGGACAATACGAGCAGTACTTC.

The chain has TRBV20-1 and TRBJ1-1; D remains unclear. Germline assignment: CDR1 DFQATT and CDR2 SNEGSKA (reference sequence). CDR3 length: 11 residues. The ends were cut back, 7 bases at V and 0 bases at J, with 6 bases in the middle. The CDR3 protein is CSVELNTEAFF. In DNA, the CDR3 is TGCAGTGTCGAGCTGAACACTGAAGCTTTCTTT.